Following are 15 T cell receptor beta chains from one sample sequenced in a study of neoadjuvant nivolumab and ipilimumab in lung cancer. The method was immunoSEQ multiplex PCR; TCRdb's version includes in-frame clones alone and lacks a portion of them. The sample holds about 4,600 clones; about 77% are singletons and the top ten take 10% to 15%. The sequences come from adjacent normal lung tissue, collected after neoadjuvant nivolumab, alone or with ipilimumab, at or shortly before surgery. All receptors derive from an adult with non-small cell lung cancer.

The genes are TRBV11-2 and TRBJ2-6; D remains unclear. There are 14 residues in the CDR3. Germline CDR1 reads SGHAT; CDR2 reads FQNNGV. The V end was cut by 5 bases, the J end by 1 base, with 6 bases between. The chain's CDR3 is CASSRKSGANVLTF. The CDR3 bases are TGTGCCAGCAGCCGAAAGTCTGGGGCCAACGTCCTGACTTTC.

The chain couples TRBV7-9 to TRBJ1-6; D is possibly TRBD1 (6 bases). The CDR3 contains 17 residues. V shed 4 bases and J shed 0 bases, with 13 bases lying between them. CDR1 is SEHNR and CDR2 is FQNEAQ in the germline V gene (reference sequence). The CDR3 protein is CASSSTQGSSYNSPLHF. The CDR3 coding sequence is TGTGCCAGCAGCTCAACTCAGGGGAGCTCCTATAATTCACCCCTCCACTTT.

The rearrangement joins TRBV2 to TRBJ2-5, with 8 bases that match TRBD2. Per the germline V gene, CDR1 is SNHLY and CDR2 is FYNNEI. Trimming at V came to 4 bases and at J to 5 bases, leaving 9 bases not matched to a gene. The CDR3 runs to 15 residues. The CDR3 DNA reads TGTGCCAGCAGTGGAACGGGGGGGCTGGGGGAGACCCAGTACTTC. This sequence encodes CASSGTGGLGETQYF.

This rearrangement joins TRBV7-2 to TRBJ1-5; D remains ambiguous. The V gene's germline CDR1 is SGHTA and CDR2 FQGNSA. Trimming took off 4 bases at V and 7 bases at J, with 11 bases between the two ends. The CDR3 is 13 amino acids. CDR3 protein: CASSSHLEQPQHF. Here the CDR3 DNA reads TGTGCCAGCAGCTCCCACCTGGAGCAGCCCCAGCATTTT.

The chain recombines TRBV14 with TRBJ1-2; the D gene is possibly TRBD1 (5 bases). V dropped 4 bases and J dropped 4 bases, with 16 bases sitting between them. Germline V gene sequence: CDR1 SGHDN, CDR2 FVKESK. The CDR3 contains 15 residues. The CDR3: CASSPDMFKGYGYTF. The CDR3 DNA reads TGTGCCAGCAGCCCGGACATGTTTAAGGGCTATGGCTACACCTTC.

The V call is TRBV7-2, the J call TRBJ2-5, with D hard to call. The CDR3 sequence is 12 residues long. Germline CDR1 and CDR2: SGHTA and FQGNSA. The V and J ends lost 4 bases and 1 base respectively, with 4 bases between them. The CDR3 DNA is TGTGCCAGCAGCTGGATCCAAGAGACCCAGTACTTC. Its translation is CASSWIQETQYF.

The CDR3 loop reads CASSPRRTRMNTEAFF. The CDR3 coding sequence is TGTGCCAGCTCACCACGGCGAACAAGGATGAACACTGAAGCTTTCTTT. This chain connects TRBV18 to TRBJ1-1; D gene uncertain. The CDR3 length is 16 residues. V was trimmed by 1 base and J by 0 bases, leaving 12 bases between them. Germline loops: CDR1 KGHSH, CDR2 LQKENI.

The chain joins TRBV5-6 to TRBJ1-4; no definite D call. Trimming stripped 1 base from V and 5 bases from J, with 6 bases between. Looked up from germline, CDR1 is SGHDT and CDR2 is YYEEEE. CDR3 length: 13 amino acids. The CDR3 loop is CASSLFGNEKLFF. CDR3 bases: TGTGCCAGCAGCTTGTTCGGGAATGAAAAACTGTTTTTT.

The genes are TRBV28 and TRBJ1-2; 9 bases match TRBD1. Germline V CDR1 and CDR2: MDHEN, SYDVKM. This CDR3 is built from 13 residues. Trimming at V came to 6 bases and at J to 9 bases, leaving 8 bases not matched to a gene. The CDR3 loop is CASSEGTGRRYTF. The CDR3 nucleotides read TGTGCCAGCAGCGAAGGGACAGGGCGTCGCTACACCTTC.

The chain's CDR3 is CASRPTGQRSYEQYF. CDR3 bases: TGTGCCAGCAGACCCACCGGACAGAGAAGCTACGAGCAGTACTTC. The V call is TRBV27, the J call TRBJ2-7; TRBD1 might be the D (6 bases). V shed 6 bases and J shed 3 bases, with 18 bases lying between them. The CDR3 length is 15 residues. Per germline, CDR1 MNHEY and CDR2 SMNVEV (reference sequence).

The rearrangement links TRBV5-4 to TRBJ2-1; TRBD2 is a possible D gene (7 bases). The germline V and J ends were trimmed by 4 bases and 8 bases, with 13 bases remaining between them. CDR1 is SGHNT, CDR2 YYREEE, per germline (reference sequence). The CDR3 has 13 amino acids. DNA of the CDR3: TGTGCCAGCAGCCGGTGGGGGGGCGATGAGCAGTTCTTC. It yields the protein CASSRWGGDEQFF. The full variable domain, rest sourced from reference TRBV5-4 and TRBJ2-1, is ETGVTQSPTHLIKTRGQQVTLRCSSQSGHNTVSWYQQALGQGPQFIFQYYREEENGRGNFPPRFSGLQFPNYSSELNVNALELDDSALYLCASSRWGGDEQFFGPGTRLTVL.

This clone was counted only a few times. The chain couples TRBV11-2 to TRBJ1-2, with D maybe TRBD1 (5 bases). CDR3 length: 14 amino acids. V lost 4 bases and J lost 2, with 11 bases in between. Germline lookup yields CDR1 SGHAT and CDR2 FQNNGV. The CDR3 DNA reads TGTGCCAGCAGCTCCGGGACGGCGAACTATGGCTACACCTTC. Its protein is CASSSGTANYGYTF.

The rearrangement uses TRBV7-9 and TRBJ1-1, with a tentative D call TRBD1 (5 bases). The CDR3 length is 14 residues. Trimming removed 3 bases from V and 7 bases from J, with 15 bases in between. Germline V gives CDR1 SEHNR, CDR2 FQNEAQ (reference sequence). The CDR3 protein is CASSFGDGRGEAFF. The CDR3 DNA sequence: TGTGCCAGCAGCTTTGGGGACGGGAGGGGTGAAGCTTTCTTT.

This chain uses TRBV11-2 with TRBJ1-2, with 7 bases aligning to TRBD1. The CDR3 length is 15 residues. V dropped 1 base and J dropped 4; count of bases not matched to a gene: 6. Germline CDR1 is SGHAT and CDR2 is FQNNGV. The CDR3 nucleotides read TGTGCCAGCAGCTTAGTAGAGGGGGCCAGCTATGGCTACACCTTC. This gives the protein CASSLVEGASYGYTF.

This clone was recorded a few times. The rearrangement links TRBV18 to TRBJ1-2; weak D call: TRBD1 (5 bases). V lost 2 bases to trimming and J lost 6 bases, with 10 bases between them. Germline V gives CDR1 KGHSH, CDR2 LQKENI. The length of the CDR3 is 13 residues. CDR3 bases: TGTGCCAGCTCACCAGCACAGGAGGATGGCTACACCTTC. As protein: CASSPAQEDGYTF.